The 18 T cell receptor beta chains below come from one sample, sequenced in a study of T cells after yellow fever vaccination. TCRdb used MiXCR to reprocess the 5' RACE reads, holding one entry per CDR3 protein. This sample has about 360,000 distinct CDR3 sequences, with under 7.5% found just once. This material consisted of PBMCs, taken 5 days after the yellow fever booster vaccination. All receptors derive from a young man who received the YFV17D yellow fever vaccine.

This clonotype was recorded many times. The chain employs TRBV3-1 and TRBJ1-2; D is unclear. The germline CDR1 and CDR2 sequences are LGHDT and YNNKEL (reference sequence). V was shortened by 6 bases and J by 3 bases, with 14 bases between the two germline ends. The CDR3 has 14 residues. This chain's CDR3 is CASSTYSSYYGYTF. In nucleotides, the CDR3 is TGTGCCAGCAGTACATACAGTTCCTACTATGGCTACACCTTC.

This clonotype showed up just a few times. The rearrangement uses TRBV24-1 and TRBJ2-3, with a tentative D call TRBD1 (5 bases). The CDR3 is 11 residues long. Germline V gene lookup returns CDR1 KGHDR and CDR2 SFDVKD. V was trimmed by 7 bases and J by 5 bases, leaving 6 bases between them. DNA of the CDR3: TGTGCCACCAGAAGGGGAGATACGCAGTATTTT. As protein: CATRRGDTQYF.

A few counts support this clonotype. The rearrangement uses TRBV12-3 or TRBV12-4 and TRBJ2-7; D possibly corresponds to TRBD2 (5 bases). The CDR3 is 15 amino acids. V dropped 3 bases and J dropped 4 bases, with 16 bases sitting between them. The CDR3 bases are TGTGCCAGCAGTTTCTCCAGCAGCGGACCTTACGAGCAGTACTTC. Amino acid sequence: CASSFSSSGPYEQYF.

The chain uses TRBV4-3 and TRBJ1-6; 10 bases are shared with TRBD1. Germline CDR1 and CDR2: LGHNA and YSLEER. The length of the CDR3 is 16 residues. V shed 0 bases and J 10 bases; nucleotides not matched to a gene: 6. The CDR3 here is CASSQEDRGPGSPLHF. The CDR3 DNA reads TGCGCCAGCAGCCAAGAAGACAGGGGGCCTGGGTCACCCCTCCACTTT.

This clonotype was seen more than once but under ten times. The V and J genes are TRBV30 and TRBJ2-1; the D is unclear. V was trimmed by 2 bases and J by 7 bases, leaving 18 bases between them. From germline, CDR1 is GTSNPN and CDR2 SVGIG (reference sequence). The CDR3 has 15 residues. The CDR3: CAWSTTLWSANEQFF. The CDR3 DNA reads TGTGCCTGGAGTACGACCCTTTGGAGCGCTAATGAGCAGTTCTTC.

This clonotype occurred a few times. This chain joins TRBV6-5 and TRBJ2-3, with D unclear. This CDR3 is built from 15 residues. V was clipped by 4 bases and J by 1 base, with 12 bases between them. The germline CDR1 and CDR2 sequences are MNHEY and SVGAGI. In DNA, the CDR3 is TGTGCCAGCAGTTCCGCTGCCGGGCGCACAGATACGCAGTATTTT. Encoded protein: CASSSAAGRTDTQYF.

This clonotype was counted many times. The chain has TRBV10-3 and TRBJ2-7; D perhaps matches TRBD2 (7 bases). Per the germline V gene, CDR1 is ENHRY and CDR2 is SYGVKD. The CDR3 has 14 amino acids. V dropped 8 bases and J dropped 2 bases, with 16 bases sitting between them. Written as DNA, the CDR3 is TGTGCCATCCAGCGGGACATAGGAGCCTACGAGCAGTACTTC. This codes for CAIQRDIGAYEQYF.

The J gene is TRBJ2-7, the V gene TRBV10-2, with TRBD2 as a possible D gene (5 bases). Germline CDR1 and CDR2: WSHSY and SAAADI. The germline V and J ends were trimmed by 2 bases and 9 bases, with 8 bases remaining between them. The CDR3 is 11 amino acids. The chain's CDR3 is CASSETAGQYF. The DNA for the CDR3 is TGCGCCAGCAGTGAGACTGCGGGGCAGTACTTC.

This clonotype showed up many times. V usage is TRBV7-9 and J usage is TRBJ2-7; TRBD1 might be the D (5 bases). V gave up 4 bases and J gave up 3 bases, with 7 bases separating them. CDR1 SEHNR and CDR2 FQNEAQ come from the germline V gene (reference sequence). The CDR3 totals 12 residues. As DNA, the CDR3 is TGTGCCAGCAGCTATGACAGCTACGAGCAGTACTTC. It yields the protein CASSYDSYEQYF.

This clonotype was observed at least ten times. The chain links TRBV3-1 to TRBJ2-1; either TRBD1 or TRBD2 may supply D (7 bases each). Trimming cost V 0 bases and J 2 bases, with 14 bases left between them. CDR3 length: 17 amino acids. The germline CDR1 and CDR2 sequences are LGHDT and YNNKEL (reference sequence). DNA for the CDR3: TGTGCCAGCAGCCAAGAGGGGGGGACAGCTACCTACAATGAGCAGTTCTTC. This sequence encodes CASSQEGGTATYNEQFF.

This clonotype was found many times. The rearrangement uses TRBV7-2 and TRBJ2-7, with D maybe TRBD1 (5 bases). The length of the CDR3 is 13 residues. V shed 5 bases and J shed 1 base, with 9 bases lying between them. Germline V gene data show CDR1 as SGHTA and CDR2 as FQGNSA. The CDR3 DNA sequence: TGTGCCAGCAGCCCGGACATATCCTACGAGCAGTACTTC. It yields the protein CASSPDISYEQYF. The whole variable domain, remainder taken from reference TRBV7-2 and TRBJ2-7, is GAGVSQSPSNKVTEKGKDVELRCDPISGHTALYWYRQSLGQGLEFLIYFQGNSAPDKSGLPSDRFSAERTGGSVSTLTIQRTQQEDSAVYLCASSPDISYEQYFGPGTRLTVT.

This clonotype was observed a few times. The V gene is TRBV10-2, the J gene TRBJ2-7; a weak D match, TRBD2 (6 bases). V gave up 0 bases and J gave up 3 bases, with 15 bases separating them. This CDR3 is built from 16 residues. The germline V gene has CDR1 WSHSY and CDR2 SAAADI. CDR3 sequence: CASSESPAGLYYEQYF. CDR3 DNA: TGCGCCAGCAGTGAGTCCCCAGCGGGTCTATACTACGAGCAGTACTTC.

The chain couples TRBV5-1 to TRBJ2-5; TRBD1 might be the D (6 bases). CDR3 length: 14 amino acids. Germline-derived CDR1 and CDR2 are SGHRS and YFSETQ. Trimming took off 2 bases at V and 5 bases at J, with 13 bases between the two ends. The CDR3 DNA reads TGCGCCAGCAGCTTTCAGGGGATAGGGGAGACCCAGTACTTC. Protein sequence: CASSFQGIGETQYF. Full variable domain (remainder filled in from reference TRBV5-1 and TRBJ2-5): KAGVTQTPRYLIKTRGQQVTLSCSPISGHRSVSWYQQTPGQGLQFLFEYFSETQRNKGNFPGRFSGRQFSNSRSEMNVSTLELGDSALYLCASSFQGIGETQYFGPGTRLLVL.

Details on this clonotype: At one of its ends the junction is not consistent with the germline gene, which may arise from a read error. This sequence joins TRBV2 and TRBJ2-6, with 9 bases identical to TRBD1. Germline assignment: CDR1 SNHLY and CDR2 FYNNEI. CDR3 size: 18 residues. The DNA of the CDR3 is TGTACCAGCAGTTTAGCCCCGGGACAGGGTTACGGGGCCAACGTCCTGACTTTC. Amino acids: CTSSLAPGQGYGANVLTF. The variable domain in full, with the rest retrieved from reference TRBV2 and TRBJ2-6, is EPEVTQTPSHQVTQMGQEVILRCVPISNHLYFYWYRQILGQKVEFLVSFYNNEISEKSEIFDDQFSVERPDGSNFTLKIRSTKLEDSAMYFCTSSLAPGQGYGANVLTFGAGSRLTVL.

This clonotype has only a few counts. The CDR3 sequence: CSVGAGRAEQYF. The CDR3 region has the DNA TGCAGCGTTGGGGCCGGGAGGGCCGAGCAGTACTTC. The chain has TRBV29-1 and TRBJ2-7; TRBD2 matches at 8 bases. CDR1 and CDR2 (germline): SQVTM, ANQGSEA. The CDR3 is 12 residues long. V shed 4 bases, J shed 6 bases, and the junction held 5 bases outside the gene matches.

The chain uses TRBV7-7 and TRBJ2-2; the match to TRBD2 covers 8 bases. CDR3 length: 14 residues. Unmatched junction bases numbered 8, after V lost 9 bases and J lost 5 bases. The germline CDR1 and CDR2 sequences are SSHAT and FNYEAQ (reference sequence). The CDR3 protein is CASGPSGLTGELFF. The CDR3 nucleotides read TGTGCCAGTGGCCCTAGCGGGTTAACCGGGGAGCTGTTTTTT. Combining the CDR3 with reference TRBV7-7 and TRBJ2-2 gives the whole variable domain GAGVSQSPRYKVTKRGQDVTLRCDPISSHATLYWYQQALGQGPEFLTYFNYEAQPDKSGLPSDRFSAERPEGSISTLTIQRTEQRDSAMYRCASGPSGLTGELFFGEGSRLTVL.

This clonotype was picked up a small number of times. V usage is TRBV6-4 and J usage is TRBJ2-6; no reliable D call. This CDR3 region has 15 residues. V lost 6 bases and J lost 0, with 9 bases in between. Germline CDR1 and CDR2: MRHNA and SNTAGT. This CDR3 is CASSVGYSGANVLTF. The CDR3 coding sequence is TGTGCCAGCAGCGTTGGGTACTCTGGGGCCAACGTCCTGACTTTC.

The chain joins TRBV5-1 to TRBJ2-5, with D possibly matching TRBD2 (7 bases). The CDR3 is 13 amino acids. Trimming took 8 bases from V and 5 from J, leaving 16 bases between them. Germline V gene data show CDR1 as SGHRS and CDR2 as YFSETQ. The CDR3 protein is CASQRDMQETQYF. CDR3 nucleotide sequence: TGCGCCAGTCAGCGGGACATGCAGGAGACCCAGTACTTC.